This TCR beta chain was recorded in a study of control samples from healthy donors and cancer patients. Using immunoSEQ multiplex PCR, the repertoire was profiled, and TCRdb retains in-frame clones only, with some absent. There are 150,000 to 200,000 clones in the sample; 75% to 95% occur only once, and about 2% lies in the top ten. The germline V gene encodes CDR1 MNHNS and CDR2 SASEGT. V dropped 2 bases and J dropped 0 bases, with 11 bases sitting between them. The CDR3 extends over 15 amino acids. This TCR derives from a woman in her thirties or forties in good health. The rearrangement uses TRBV6-1 and TRBJ2-7; the D gene is possibly TRBD1 (6 bases). The sample taken for sequencing was blood. This CDR3 reads CASSERRGLSYEQYF. The CDR3 nucleotides are TGTGCCAGCAGTGAACGCAGGGGCCTCTCCTACGAGCAGTACTTC.